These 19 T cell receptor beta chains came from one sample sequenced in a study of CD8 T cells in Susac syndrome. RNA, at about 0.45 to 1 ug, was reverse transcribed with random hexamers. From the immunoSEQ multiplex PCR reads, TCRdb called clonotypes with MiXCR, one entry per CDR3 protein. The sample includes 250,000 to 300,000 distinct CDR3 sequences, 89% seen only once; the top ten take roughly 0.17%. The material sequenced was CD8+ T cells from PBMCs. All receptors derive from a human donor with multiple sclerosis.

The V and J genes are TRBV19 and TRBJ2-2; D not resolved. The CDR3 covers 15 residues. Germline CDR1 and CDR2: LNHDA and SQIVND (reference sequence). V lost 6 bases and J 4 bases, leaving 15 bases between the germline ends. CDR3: CASRPGDVITGELFF. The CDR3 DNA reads TGTGCCAGTAGGCCGGGTGACGTTATCACCGGGGAGCTGTTTTTT. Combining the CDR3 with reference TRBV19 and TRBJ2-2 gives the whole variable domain DGGITQSPKYLFRKEGQNVTLSCEQNLNHDAMYWYRQDPGQGLRLIYYSQIVNDFQKGDIAEGYSVSREKKESFPLTVTSAQKNPTAFYLCASRPGDVITGELFFGEGSRLTVL.

This CDR3 is CSAVTGGATGSGANVLTF. The CDR3 nucleotides are TGCAGTGCCGTGACAGGGGGCGCGACCGGCTCTGGGGCCAACGTCCTGACTTTC. J is TRBJ2-6 and V is TRBV20-1; 10 bases line up with TRBD1. The V gene end was trimmed by 6 bases and the J gene end by 0 bases; junction bases not matched to a gene: 11. From germline, CDR1 is DFQATT and CDR2 SNEGSKA (reference sequence). This CDR3 contains 18 residues.

The CDR3 DNA follows: TGTGCCAGCAGCGCAGACAGGGCGAACACCGGGGAGCTGTTTTTT. Translating it yields CASSADRANTGELFF. The chain has TRBV11-3 and TRBJ2-2; 7 bases align to TRBD1. This CDR3 has 15 residues. J gave up 0 bases and V 5 bases, and 3 bases lay outside the gene matches. Germline loops: CDR1 SGHNT, CDR2 YENEEA.

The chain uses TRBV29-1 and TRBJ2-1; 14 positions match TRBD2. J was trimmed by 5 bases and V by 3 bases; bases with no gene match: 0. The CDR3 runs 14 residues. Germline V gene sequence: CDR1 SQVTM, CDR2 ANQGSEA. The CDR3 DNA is TGCAGCGTTGAGGGACTAGCGGGGGACAATGAGCAGTTCTTC. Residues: CSVEGLAGDNEQFF.

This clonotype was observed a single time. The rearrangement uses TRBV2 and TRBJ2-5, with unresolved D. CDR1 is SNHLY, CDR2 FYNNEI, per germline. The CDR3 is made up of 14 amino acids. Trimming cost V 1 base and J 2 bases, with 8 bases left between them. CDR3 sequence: CASSEEAGQETQYF. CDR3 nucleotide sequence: TGTGCCAGCAGTGAAGAGGCAGGACAAGAGACCCAGTACTTC. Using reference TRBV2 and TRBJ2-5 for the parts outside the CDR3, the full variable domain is EPEVTQTPSHQVTQMGQEVILRCVPISNHLYFYWYRQILGQKVEFLVSFYNNEISEKSEIFDDQFSVERPDGSNFTLKIRSTKLEDSAMYFCASSEEAGQETQYFGPGTRLLVL.

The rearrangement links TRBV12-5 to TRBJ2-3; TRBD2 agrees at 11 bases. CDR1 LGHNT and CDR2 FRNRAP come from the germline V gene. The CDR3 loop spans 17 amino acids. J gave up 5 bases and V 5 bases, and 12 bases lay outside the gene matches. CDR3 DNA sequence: TGTGCTAGTGGTCCAGGGACTAGCGGTTTTATAGGAGATACGCAGTATTTT. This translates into CASGPGTSGFIGDTQYF.

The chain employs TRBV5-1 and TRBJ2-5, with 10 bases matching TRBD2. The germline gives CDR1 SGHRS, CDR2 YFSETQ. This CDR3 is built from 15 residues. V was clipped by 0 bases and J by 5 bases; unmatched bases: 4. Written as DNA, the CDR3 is TGCGCCAGCAGCTTGGAACTAGCGGGGTTTGAGACCCAGTACTTC. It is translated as CASSLELAGFETQYF.

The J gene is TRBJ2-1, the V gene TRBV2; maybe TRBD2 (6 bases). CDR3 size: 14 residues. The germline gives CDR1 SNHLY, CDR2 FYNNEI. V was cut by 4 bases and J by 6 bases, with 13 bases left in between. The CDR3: CASSASGTLNEQFF. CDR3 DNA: TGTGCCAGCAGTGCCTCCGGGACTCTCAATGAGCAGTTCTTC.

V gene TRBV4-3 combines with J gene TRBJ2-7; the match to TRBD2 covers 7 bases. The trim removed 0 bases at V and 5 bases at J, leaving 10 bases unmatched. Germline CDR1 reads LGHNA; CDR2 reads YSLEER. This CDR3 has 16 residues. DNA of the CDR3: TGCGCCAGCAGCCAAGAGGGGGACTACTATTCCCACGAGCAGTACTTC. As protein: CASSQEGDYYSHEQYF.

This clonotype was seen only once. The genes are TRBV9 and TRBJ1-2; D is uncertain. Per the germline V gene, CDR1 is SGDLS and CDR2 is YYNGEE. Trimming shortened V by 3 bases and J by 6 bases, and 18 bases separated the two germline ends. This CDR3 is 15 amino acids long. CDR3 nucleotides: TGTGCCAGCAGCGCGTCCTCGCGGGCATTGGATGGCTACACCTTC. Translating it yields CASSASSRALDGYTF.

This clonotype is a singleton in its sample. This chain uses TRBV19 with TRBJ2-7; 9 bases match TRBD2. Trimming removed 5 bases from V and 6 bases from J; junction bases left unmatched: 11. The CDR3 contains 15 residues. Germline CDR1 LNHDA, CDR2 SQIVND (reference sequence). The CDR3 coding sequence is TGTGCCAGTAGTCCCCGGGTAGCGGGAGTCGCCGAGCAGTACTTC. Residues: CASSPRVAGVAEQYF.

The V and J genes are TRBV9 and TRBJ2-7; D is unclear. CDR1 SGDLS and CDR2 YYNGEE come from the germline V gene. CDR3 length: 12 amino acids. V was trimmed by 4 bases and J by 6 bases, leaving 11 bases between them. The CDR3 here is CASSPGPSEQYF. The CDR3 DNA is TGTGCCAGCAGCCCAGGACCGAGCGAGCAGTACTTC.

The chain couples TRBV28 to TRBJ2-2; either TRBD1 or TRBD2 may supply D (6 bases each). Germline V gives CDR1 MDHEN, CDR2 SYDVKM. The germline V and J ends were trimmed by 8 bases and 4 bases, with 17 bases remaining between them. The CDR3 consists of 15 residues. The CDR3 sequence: CASGGQGKGTGELFF. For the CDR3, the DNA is TGTGCCAGCGGAGGGCAGGGGAAGGGCACCGGGGAGCTGTTTTTT.

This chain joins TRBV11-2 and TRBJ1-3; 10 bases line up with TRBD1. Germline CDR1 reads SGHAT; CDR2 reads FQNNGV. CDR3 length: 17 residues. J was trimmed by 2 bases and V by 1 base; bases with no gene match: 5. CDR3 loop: CASSLAPDRGPGNTIYF. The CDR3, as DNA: TGTGCCAGCAGCTTAGCCCCAGACAGGGGGCCTGGAAACACCATATATTTT.

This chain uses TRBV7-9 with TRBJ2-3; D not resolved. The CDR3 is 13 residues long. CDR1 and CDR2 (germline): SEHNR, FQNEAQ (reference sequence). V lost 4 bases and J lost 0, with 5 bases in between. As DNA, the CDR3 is TGTGCCAGCAGCTCGGACAGCACAGATACGCAGTATTTT. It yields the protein CASSSDSTDTQYF.

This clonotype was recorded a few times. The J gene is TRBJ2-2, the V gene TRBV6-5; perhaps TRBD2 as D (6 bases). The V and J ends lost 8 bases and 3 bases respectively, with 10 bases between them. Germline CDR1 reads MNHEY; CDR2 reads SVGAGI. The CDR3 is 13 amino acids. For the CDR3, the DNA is TGTGCCAGCCTTAGCGGTGACACCGGGGAGCTGTTTTTT. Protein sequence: CASLSGDTGELFF.

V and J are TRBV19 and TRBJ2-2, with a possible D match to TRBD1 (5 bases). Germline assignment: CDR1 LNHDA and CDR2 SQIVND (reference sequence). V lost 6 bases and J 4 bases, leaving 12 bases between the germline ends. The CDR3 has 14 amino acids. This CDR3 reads CASSDSYPTGELFF. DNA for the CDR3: TGTGCCAGTAGCGACAGCTATCCCACCGGGGAGCTGTTTTTT.

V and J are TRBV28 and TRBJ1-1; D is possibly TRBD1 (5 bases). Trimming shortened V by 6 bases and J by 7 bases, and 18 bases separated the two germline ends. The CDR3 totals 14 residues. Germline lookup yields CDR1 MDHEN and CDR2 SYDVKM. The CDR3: CASRDPGRSREAFF. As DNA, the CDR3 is TGTGCCAGCAGGGACCCGGGACGCAGTCGTGAAGCTTTCTTT.

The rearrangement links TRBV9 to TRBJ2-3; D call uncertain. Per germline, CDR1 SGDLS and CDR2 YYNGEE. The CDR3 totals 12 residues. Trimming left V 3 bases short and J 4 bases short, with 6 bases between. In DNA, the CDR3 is TGTGCCAGCAGCGACGTTCCAGATACGCAGTATTTT. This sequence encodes CASSDVPDTQYF.